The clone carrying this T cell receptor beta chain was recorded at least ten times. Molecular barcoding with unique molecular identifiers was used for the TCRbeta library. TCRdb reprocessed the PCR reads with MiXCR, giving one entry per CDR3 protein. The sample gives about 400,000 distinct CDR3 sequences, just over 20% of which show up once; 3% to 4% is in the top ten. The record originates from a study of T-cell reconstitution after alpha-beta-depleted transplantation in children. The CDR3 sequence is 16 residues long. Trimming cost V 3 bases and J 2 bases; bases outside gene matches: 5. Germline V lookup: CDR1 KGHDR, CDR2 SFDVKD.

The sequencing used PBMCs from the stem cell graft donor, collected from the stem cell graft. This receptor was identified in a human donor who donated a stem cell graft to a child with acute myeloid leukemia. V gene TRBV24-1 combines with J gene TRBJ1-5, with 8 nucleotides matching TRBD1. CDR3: CATSDRTGSGNQPQHF. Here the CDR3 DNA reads TGTGCCACCAGTGATCGGACAGGGAGTGGCAATCAGCCCCAGCATTTT.